These T cell receptor beta chains were read from a single sample in a study of cytomegalovirus exposure and HLA in healthy donors. Sequencing was performed with immunoSEQ multiplex PCR; in TCRdb, only in-frame clones are kept and a portion is missing. Among 150,000 to 200,000 clones, 85% were seen once, and the ten largest hold about 2.5%. Sequencing was carried out using PBMCs. These receptors originate from a woman in her forties or fifties in good health and CMV-seronegative. Both conserved end residues are part of each CDR3. Fields, in order: clone size, V gene, J gene, D gene, CDR3 protein, CDR3 DNA. The D gene is left open where the match is weak. Size values are once, few and many counts, or a class for expanded clones, and some rows have none.

>NA|TRBV28|TRBJ2-7|NA
CASSLDSSYEQYF
TGTGCCAGCAGTTTAGACAGCTCCTACGAGCAGTACTTC
>NA|TRBV7-8|TRBJ1-5|NA
CASSLGGGDQPQHF
TGTGCCAGCAGCTTAGGGGGGGGCGATCAGCCCCAGCATTTT
>NA|TRBV6-1|TRBJ1-2|TRBD1
CASSPQTGYGYTF
TGTGCCAGCAGTCCCCAGACAGGGTATGGCTACACCTTC
>NA|TRBV6-5|TRBJ2-1|NA
CASLYLNEQFF
TGTGCCAGTCTCTATTTAAATGAGCAGTTCTTC
>NA|TRBV7-2|TRBJ2-7|NA
CASSLAREQYF
TGTGCCAGCAGCTTAGCTCGCGAGCAGTACTTC
>NA|TRBV21-1|TRBJ1-5|NA
CASRVGQRGAHSNQPQHF
TGTGCCAGCAGGGTTGGACAGCGCGGAGCCCATAGCAATCAGCCCCAGCATTTT
>NA|TRBV11-1|TRBJ1-2|TRBD1
CASSAQGAYGYTF
TGTGCCAGCAGCGCGCAGGGGGCGTACGGCTACACCTTC
>NA|TRBV9|TRBJ2-1|TRBD1
CASSTGNRGSRNEQFF
TGTGCCAGCAGCACCGGCAACAGGGGTTCCAGAAATGAGCAGTTCTTC
>NA|TRBV5-1|TRBJ2-5|NA
CASQQGQETQYF
TGCGCCAGCCAACAGGGCCAGGAGACCCAGTACTTC
>NA|TRBV5-1|TRBJ2-1|NA
CASSFDNEQFF
TGCGCCAGCAGCTTCGACAATGAGCAGTTCTTC
>NA|TRBV9|TRBJ2-1|NA
CASSVGERFNEQFF
TGTGCCAGCAGCGTAGGCGAGCGATTTAATGAGCAGTTCTTC
>NA|TRBV2|TRBJ1-1|TRBD1
CASLAQGITEAFF
TGTGCCAGCCTTGCACAGGGGATCACTGAAGCTTTCTTT
>NA|TRBV27|TRBJ2-7|NA
CASSWSGESSYEQYF
TGTGCCAGCAGTTGGTCGGGAGAGAGCTCCTACGAGCAGTACTTC
>NA|TRBV18|TRBJ2-1|TRBD2
CASSPPSGRRNEQFF
TGTGCCAGCTCACCTCCCAGCGGGAGGCGTAATGAGCAGTTCTTC
>few|TRBV6-5|TRBJ2-3|TRBD1
CASSRDRGPDTQYF
TGTGCCAGCAGTCGGGACAGGGGGCCAGATACGCAGTATTTT
>few|TRBV18|TRBJ1-3|NA
CASSPPRSGEGAGNTIYF
TGTGCCAGCTCACCACCCCGGAGCGGTGAAGGCGCTGGAAACACCATATATTTT
>NA|TRBV18|TRBJ2-2|NA
CASSPDRLNTGELFF
TGTGCCAGCTCACCGGACAGACTTAACACCGGGGAGCTGTTTTTT
>NA|TRBV5-5|TRBJ2-7|TRBD1
CASSFGQGYYEQYF
TGTGCCAGCAGCTTCGGACAGGGATACTACGAGCAGTACTTC
>NA|TRBV5-1|TRBJ1-4|TRBD1
CASSPNQGAGNEKLFF
TGCGCCAGCAGTCCTAACCAGGGGGCGGGAAATGAAAAACTGTTTTTT
>NA|TRBV6-5|TRBJ2-1|NA
CASSYLYGAYNEQFF
TGTGCCAGCAGTTACTTGTACGGGGCCTACAATGAGCAGTTCTTC
>NA|TRBV28|TRBJ1-2|NA
CASSLLGYGYTF
TGTGCCAGCAGTTTACTAGGATATGGCTACACCTTC
>NA|TRBV7-9|TRBJ2-6|NA
CSSRPNGPLSGANVLTF
TGTTCCAGCAGACCCAACGGTCCCCTCTCTGGGGCCAACGTCCTGACTTTC
>NA|TRBV18|TRBJ1-1|NA
CASSGGLNTEAFF
TGTGCCAGCTCAGGCGGTTTGAACACTGAAGCTTTCTTT
>NA|TRBV12-5|TRBJ2-7|NA
CASGLGSNSYEQYF
TGTGCTAGTGGTTTGGGTTCCAACTCCTACGAGCAGTACTTC
>NA|TRBV9|TRBJ2-1|TRBD2
CASSVAGTSSYNEQFF
TGTGCCAGCAGCGTAGCTGGGACTAGCTCCTACAATGAGCAGTTCTTC
>once|TRBV6-1|TRBJ2-5|TRBD1
CASSEGPGTGGRETQYF
TGTGCCAGCAGTGAGGGTCCCGGGACAGGGGGCCGAGAGACCCAGTACTTC
>NA|TRBV19|TRBJ1-1|TRBD1
CASSMTGANTEAFF
TGTGCCAGTAGTATGACAGGGGCGAACACTGAAGCTTTCTTT
>NA|TRBV7-8|TRBJ1-2|NA
CASTSSEAGYTF
TGTGCCAGCACCTCATCTGAGGCGGGCTACACCTTC
>NA|TRBV27|TRBJ1-5|TRBD1
CASSLGTGSNQPQHF
TGTGCCAGCAGTCTGGGGACAGGGAGCAATCAGCCCCAGCATTTT
>NA|TRBV21-1|TRBJ1-5|NA
CASSKKGQGNQPQHF
TGTGCCAGCAGCAAAAAAGGACAGGGCAATCAGCCCCAGCATTTT
>NA|TRBV5-8|TRBJ1-1|TRBD1
CASRELQGSGLNTEAFF
TGTGCCAGCAGGGAACTACAGGGGTCGGGGTTGAACACTGAAGCTTTCTTT
>NA|TRBV28|TRBJ1-1|TRBD1
CASRSLDRGRVTEAFF
TGTGCCAGCAGAAGTCTCGACAGGGGGCGGGTCACTGAAGCTTTCTTT
>few|TRBV7-9|TRBJ2-5|NA
CASSRTLETQYF
TGTGCCAGCAGCCGAACTCTCGAGACCCAGTACTTC
>NA|TRBV4-1|TRBJ2-2|NA
CASSHLPGSGELFF
TGCGCCAGCAGCCACCTACCAGGTTCCGGGGAGCTGTTTTTT
>NA|TRBV2|TRBJ2-1|NA
CASSGGAGVEKNEQFF
TGTGCCAGCAGTGGGGGGGCGGGAGTGGAGAAAAATGAGCAGTTCTTC
>few|TRBV5-1|TRBJ1-4|TRBD1
CASSLQGQVFNEKLFF
TGCGCCAGCAGCCTCCAGGGACAGGTCTTTAATGAAAAACTGTTTTTT
>NA|TRBV5-1|TRBJ1-3|TRBD1
CASSPRTGEAGNTIYF
TGCGCCAGCAGCCCCCGGACAGGGGAGGCTGGAAACACCATATATTTT
>NA|TRBV29-1|TRBJ2-7|TRBD1
CSTSGTGGYEQYF
TGCAGCACCTCCGGGACAGGGGGGTACGAGCAGTACTTC
>NA|TRBV7-9|TRBJ2-5|TRBD1
CASSLETGGETQYF
TGTGCCAGCAGCTTGGAAACAGGGGGAGAGACCCAGTACTTC
>few|TRBV6-5|TRBJ1-4|NA
CASSINRPTNEKLFF
TGTGCCAGCAGTATAAACAGACCAACTAATGAAAAACTGTTTTTT
>NA|TRBV5-1|TRBJ2-7|NA
CASSDPGTTYEQYF
TGCGCCAGCAGCGACCCCGGGACAACATACGAGCAGTACTTC
>once|TRBV7-2|TRBJ1-5|TRBD1
CASSHDRGEGQPQHF
TGTGCCAGCAGCCACGACAGGGGGGAGGGACAGCCCCAGCATTTT
>NA|TRBV6-5|TRBJ2-1|TRBD2
CASSYRLAVLYNEQFF
TGTGCCAGCAGTTATCGGCTAGCGGTGCTGTACAATGAGCAGTTCTTC
>NA|TRBV5-6|TRBJ1-4|NA
CASSRGRTNEKLFF
TGTGCCAGCAGCAGAGGGAGGACTAATGAAAAACTGTTTTTT
>NA|TRBV5-1|TRBJ2-7|TRBD2
CASSSLAGDSYEQYF
TGCGCCAGCAGCTCTCTAGCGGGGGATTCCTACGAGCAGTACTTC
>once|TRBV5-4|TRBJ2-1|NA
CASSLASGTYNEQFF
TGTGCCAGCAGCTTGGCCAGCGGTACCTACAATGAGCAGTTCTTC
>NA|TRBV27|TRBJ2-1|TRBD1
CASSDRGSSYNEQFF
TGTGCCAGCAGTGACAGGGGAAGCTCCTACAATGAGCAGTTCTTC
>once|TRBV6-5|TRBJ2-4|TRBD1
CASSYGGQGKNIQYF
TGTGCCAGCAGTTACGGCGGACAGGGAAAAAACATTCAGTACTTC
>NA|TRBV20-1|TRBJ1-5|TRBD1
CSAARGQPQHF
TGCAGTGCTGCCAGGGGGCAGCCCCAGCATTTT
>NA|TRBV11-2|TRBJ2-1|TRBD2
CASSHSVLAGTRRDNEQFF
TGTGCCAGCAGTCATTCGGTTCTTGCCGGGACTAGGAGGGATAATGAGCAGTTCTTC
>NA|TRBV18|TRBJ2-1|TRBD2
CASSPEAGGPYNEQFF
TGTGCCAGCTCACCGGAAGCGGGGGGGCCCTACAATGAGCAGTTCTTC
>NA|TRBV28|TRBJ2-7|TRBD1
CASTPNRGSSEQYF
TGTGCCAGCACCCCCAACAGGGGATCGTCCGAGCAGTACTTC
>NA|TRBV5-1|TRBJ2-7|TRBD2
CASSPRTSDSYEQYF
TGCGCCAGCAGCCCCAGGACTAGCGACTCCTACGAGCAGTACTTC